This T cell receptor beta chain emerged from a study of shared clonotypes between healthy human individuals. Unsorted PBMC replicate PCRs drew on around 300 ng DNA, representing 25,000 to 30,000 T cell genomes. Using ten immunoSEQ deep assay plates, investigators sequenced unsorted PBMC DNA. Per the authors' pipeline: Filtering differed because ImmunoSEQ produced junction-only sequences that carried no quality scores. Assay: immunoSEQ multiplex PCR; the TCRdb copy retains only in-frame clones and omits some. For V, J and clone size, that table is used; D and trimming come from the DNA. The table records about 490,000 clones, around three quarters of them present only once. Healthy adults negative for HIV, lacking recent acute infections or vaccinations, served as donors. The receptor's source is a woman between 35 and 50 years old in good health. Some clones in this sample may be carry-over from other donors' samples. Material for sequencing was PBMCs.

The CDR3 loop is CASRALAGGTKNIQYF. The CDR3 DNA follows: TGTGCCAGCAGAGCCCTAGCGGGAGGGACCAAAAACATTCAGTACTTC. This chain uses TRBV2 with TRBJ2-4, with 12 nucleotides matching TRBD2. The CDR3 totals 16 residues. The germline V gene has CDR1 SNHLY and CDR2 FYNNEI. V lost 6 bases to trimming and J lost 2 bases; unmatched junction nucleotides: 5.